A single sample gave rise to the 2 T cell receptor beta chains below, sequenced in a study of OX40 agonist ivuxolimab in advanced cancers. Data came from immunoSEQ multiplex PCR; TCRdb stores just in-frame clones and leaves some out. The sample yields roughly 58,000 clones, 77% seen once. The material was CD4+ or CD8+ T cells sorted from blood, obtained in a trial of the OX40 agonist ivuxolimab. The source is an adult with an advanced solid tumor such as melanoma, head and neck, liver or kidney cancer.

The chain uses TRBV19 and TRBJ2-6; perhaps TRBD1 as D (5 bases). Trimming stripped 9 bases from V and 1 base from J, with 19 bases between. The CDR3 is made up of 17 amino acids. CDR1 is LNHDA and CDR2 is SQIVND in the germline V gene (reference sequence). The CDR3 DNA sequence: TGTGCCAGCAATATAGGGCAGGGCCGATCTGGGGCCAACGTCCTGACTTTC. Translation: CASNIGQGRSGANVLTF. The full variable domain, completed using reference TRBV19 and TRBJ2-6, is DGGITQSPKYLFRKEGQNVTLSCEQNLNHDAMYWYRQDPGQGLRLIYYSQIVNDFQKGDIAEGYSVSREKKESFPLTVTSAQKNPTAFYLCASNIGQGRSGANVLTFGAGSRLTVL.

The genes are TRBV27 and TRBJ2-5, with a weak D call TRBD2 (5 bases). The CDR3 totals 15 residues. The germline V and J ends were trimmed by 7 bases and 5 bases, with 20 bases remaining between them. Germline values: CDR1 MNHEY, CDR2 SMNVEV (reference sequence). DNA of the CDR3: TGTGCCAGCACCTCCGGGGTAGGGTCTCAGGAGACCCAGTACTTC. This sequence encodes CASTSGVGSQETQYF.